Below, 22 T cell receptor beta chains from the same sample are listed, as sequenced in a study of blood T cell repertoires in COVID-19. Assay used: immunoSEQ multiplex PCR; TCRdb lists only in-frame clones, some missing. The sample records approximately 670,000 clones, 70% to 90% being singletons. Material: peripheral blood. The receptors were sampled from a woman between 18 and 29 years old with acute or convalescent COVID-19.

This rearrangement joins TRBV15 to TRBJ1-2, with 10 positions matching TRBD1. The CDR3 is made up of 17 amino acids. The junction had 8 bases not matched to a gene; V was cut back by 0 bases and J by 4 bases. Germline-derived CDR1 and CDR2 are LNHNV and YYDKDF (reference sequence). CDR3 in DNA: TGTGCCACCAGCAGAGACTCGACAGGGGGCGAGGGCTATGGCTACACCTTC. It encodes CATSRDSTGGEGYGYTF.

The rearrangement uses TRBV18 and TRBJ2-1, with unresolved D. V was pared by 6 bases and J by 7 bases, with 22 bases between. The CDR3 spans 16 residues. Germline V lookup: CDR1 KGHSH, CDR2 LQKENI. The CDR3 loop is CASSITTPLGSNEQFF. As DNA, the CDR3 is TGTGCCAGCTCGATTACTACTCCGCTTGGTTCGAATGAGCAGTTCTTC.

The chain uses TRBV19 and TRBJ1-2; possible D gene TRBD1, 5 bases. The V gene lost 10 bases and the J gene lost 6 bases, with 9 bases spanning the gap. The CDR3 length is 10 residues. The germline CDR1 and CDR2 sequences are LNHDA and SQIVND (reference sequence). CDR3: CATRGDGYTF. CDR3 sequence (DNA): TGTGCCACCCGGGGGGATGGCTACACCTTC. The variable domain in full, completed from reference TRBV19 and TRBJ1-2, reads DGGITQSPKYLFRKEGQNVTLSCEQNLNHDAMYWYRQDPGQGLRLIYYSQIVNDFQKGDIAEGYSVSREKKESFPLTVTSAQKNPTAFYLCATRGDGYTFGSGTRLTVV.

V is TRBV19 and J is TRBJ1-1; no definite D call. This CDR3 region has 15 residues. Germline CDR1 and CDR2: LNHDA and SQIVND (reference sequence). V was clipped by 0 bases and J by 0 bases, with 8 bases between them. CDR3 nucleotide sequence: TGTGCCAGTAGTATAGAGGGCGGGATGAACACTGAAGCTTTCTTT. Its protein is CASSIEGGMNTEAFF.

The genes are TRBV2 and TRBJ1-1; weak D call: TRBD1 (6 bases). Germline values: CDR1 SNHLY, CDR2 FYNNEI. The V gene lost 6 bases and the J gene lost 6 bases, with 17 bases spanning the gap. This CDR3 is 14 amino acids long. CDR3 sequence (DNA): TGTGCCAGCAGGAGGACAGAGGGGTTCCCTGAAGCTTTCTTT. This sequence encodes CASRRTEGFPEAFF.

V and J are TRBV4-2 and TRBJ1-4, with D possibly matching TRBD1 (6 bases). Germline V CDR1 and CDR2: LGHNA, YNFKEQ. V was shortened by 5 bases and J by 7 bases, with 20 bases between the two germline ends. The CDR3 contains 16 residues. In DNA, the CDR3 is TGTGCCAGCAGCGAACAGGGATCGGGTTCGGCTGAAAAACTGTTTTTT. Translation: CASSEQGSGSAEKLFF.

This clone was detected only once. The chain carries TRBV2 and TRBJ1-2; D ambiguous. V lost 3 bases to trimming and J lost 5 bases, with 7 bases between them. Germline values: CDR1 SNHLY, CDR2 FYNNEI. The CDR3 is 12 amino acids. CDR3 sequence reads: CASSDWQYGYTF. The CDR3 DNA follows: TGTGCCAGCAGTGATTGGCAGTATGGCTACACCTTC.

The chain combines TRBV3-1 (or the pseudogene TRBV3-2) with TRBJ2-7; D uncertain. The CDR3 spans 14 residues. Germline V gives CDR1 LGHDT, CDR2 YNNKEL (reference sequence). The ends were cut back, 4 bases at V and 0 bases at J, with 10 bases in the middle. The chain's CDR3 is CASSPSYGSYEQYF. CDR3 nucleotides: TGTGCCAGCAGCCCAAGCTACGGCTCCTACGAGCAGTACTTC.

The chain has TRBV5-1 and TRBJ2-1; 15 positions match TRBD2. The germline CDR1 and CDR2 sequences are SGHRS and YFSETQ. CDR3 length: 18 amino acids. The V segment lost 4 bases and the J segment 2 bases; nucleotides outside the gene matches: 7. The CDR3 sequence: CASSTGLAGGPTYNEQFF. The CDR3 region has the DNA TGCGCCAGCAGCACCGGACTAGCGGGGGGGCCAACCTACAATGAGCAGTTCTTC.

The chain uses TRBV11-2 and TRBJ1-1, with D uncertain. CDR1 is SGHAT and CDR2 is FQNNGV in the germline V gene. CDR3 length: 15 residues. Trimming removed 2 bases at V and 0 bases at J, with 10 bases between. This CDR3 is CASSLSAAVNTEAFF. In nucleotides, the CDR3 is TGTGCCAGCAGCTTATCCGCGGCGGTGAACACTGAAGCTTTCTTT. The variable domain in full, completed from reference TRBV11-2 and TRBJ1-1, reads EAGVAQSPRYKIIEKRQSVAFWCNPISGHATLYWYQQILGQGPKLLIQFQNNGVVDDSQLPKDRFSAERLKGVDSTLKIQPAKLEDSAVYLCASSLSAAVNTEAFFGQGTRLTVV.

CDR3 DNA sequence: TGTGCCAGCGGATGGAGTGGGGCTCCTGAAGCTTTCTTT. This gives the protein CASGWSGAPEAFF. The chain carries TRBV27 and TRBJ1-1; a possible D gene is TRBD1 (5 bases). The germline V gene encodes CDR1 MNHEY and CDR2 SMNVEV (reference sequence). Trimming removed 8 bases from V and 6 bases from J, with 16 bases in between. This CDR3 has 13 residues.

This chain joins TRBV21-1 and TRBJ2-7; TRBD2 reflects the table's D call only, with no check against the DNA. TRBV21-1 corresponds to a pseudogene. The CDR3 consists of 15 residues. The CDR3 loop reads CASSKAGQGSNEQYF. The CDR3 coding sequence is TGTGCCAGCAGCAAAGCAGGGCAAGGGAGCAACGAGCAGTACTTC.

The chain links TRBV6-5 to TRBJ1-6; TRBD1 agrees at 10 bases. The CDR3 is 14 residues long. V dropped 4 bases and J dropped 8; count of bases not matched to a gene: 2. Germline V gene data show CDR1 as MNHEY and CDR2 as SVGAGI. The DNA for the CDR3 is TGTGCCAGCAGTTCCGGGACAGGGGATTCACCCCTCCACTTT. Its protein product is CASSSGTGDSPLHF.

This chain uses TRBV4-3 with TRBJ2-7; 12 nucleotides align to TRBD2. Looked up from germline, CDR1 is LGHNA and CDR2 is YSLEER. V lost 2 bases and J lost 0; bases outside the gene matches: 11. The CDR3 has 19 residues. CDR3 sequence reads: CASSQTMTSGGSRSYEQYF. CDR3 nucleotides: TGCGCCAGCAGCCAAACGATGACTAGCGGGGGTTCCCGCTCCTACGAGCAGTACTTC.

There are a few counts of this clone. The V call is TRBV19, the J call TRBJ1-1; perhaps TRBD1 as D (5 bases). Germline V lookup: CDR1 LNHDA, CDR2 SQIVND (reference sequence). Trimming cost V 3 bases and J 2 bases, with 10 bases left between them. CDR3 length: 14 residues. The CDR3 coding sequence is TGTGCCAGTAGTATTTCGGGGGTAAACACTGAAGCTTTCTTT. This gives the protein CASSISGVNTEAFF. The full variable domain, its missing parts supplied by reference TRBV19 and TRBJ1-1, is DGGITQSPKYLFRKEGQNVTLSCEQNLNHDAMYWYRQDPGQGLRLIYYSQIVNDFQKGDIAEGYSVSREKKESFPLTVTSAQKNPTAFYLCASSISGVNTEAFFGQGTRLTVV.

V usage is TRBV2 and J usage is TRBJ1-2, with 7 bases identical to TRBD1. The CDR3 extends over 15 amino acids. Per germline, CDR1 SNHLY and CDR2 FYNNEI. The J segment lost 2 bases and the V segment lost 5 bases, leaving 8 bases of the junction unmatched. Here the CDR3 reads CASSRDRQSNYGYTF. The DNA for the CDR3 is TGTGCCAGCAGTCGGGACAGACAATCGAACTATGGCTACACCTTC.

The chain joins TRBV19 to TRBJ2-3; 14 positions agree with TRBD2. V shed 4 bases and J 2 bases; nucleotides not matched to a gene: 2. Germline V gene lookup returns CDR1 LNHDA and CDR2 SQIVND (reference sequence). The length of the CDR3 is 16 residues. The CDR3 DNA reads as TGTGCCAGTAGTACGGGACTAGCGGGGGACACAGATACGCAGTATTTT. Translation: CASSTGLAGDTDTQYF.

This clone was observed once. The V gene is TRBV7-9, the J gene TRBJ1-2; the D gene is possibly TRBD1 (5 bases). Deletions cut 6 bases from V and 6 bases from J, with 14 bases between. Germline V lookup: CDR1 SEHNR, CDR2 FQNEAQ (reference sequence). The CDR3 loop spans 13 amino acids. CDR3 protein: CASRGEGRDGYTF. In DNA form, the CDR3 reads TGTGCCAGCAGGGGGGAGGGTAGAGATGGCTACACCTTC.

Here the CDR3 reads CASSLGLAVNEQFF. The DNA of the CDR3 is TGTGCCAGCAGCCTCGGACTAGCTGTCAATGAGCAGTTCTTC. The chain combines TRBV9 with TRBJ2-1, with 8 positions matching TRBD2. This CDR3 is 14 amino acids long. The V and J ends lost 4 bases and 6 bases, in that order; junction bases with no gene match: 6. CDR1 and CDR2 from the germline V gene are SGDLS and YYNGEE.

J is TRBJ2-3 and V is TRBV9; 10 bases map to TRBD1. Unmatched junction bases numbered 7, after V lost 3 bases and J lost 9 bases. The CDR3 spans 14 residues. Germline V CDR1 and CDR2: SGDLS, YYNGEE. CDR3 loop: CASSEWDRGPTQYF. The CDR3 coding sequence is TGTGCCAGCAGCGAATGGGACAGGGGTCCCACGCAGTATTTT.

V is TRBV30 and J is TRBJ2-7; a weak D match, TRBD2 (5 bases). V was pared by 3 bases and J by 2 bases, with 11 bases between. The CDR3 sequence is 13 residues long. Germline CDR1 reads GTSNPN; CDR2 reads SVGIG (reference sequence). The CDR3 DNA reads TGTGCCTGGAGGCAAAGAGGGACCTACGAGCAGTACTTC. This encodes CAWRQRGTYEQYF.

This rearrangement joins TRBV12-3 or TRBV12-4 to TRBJ1-2; D is possibly TRBD1 (6 bases). Trimming shortened V by 3 bases and J by 4 bases, and 9 bases separated the two germline ends. The CDR3 spans 13 residues. The CDR3: CASSLDSPYGYTF. CDR3 in DNA: TGTGCCAGCAGTTTGGACAGCCCCTATGGCTACACCTTC.